The 19 T cell receptor beta chains given below trace back to one sample, sequenced in a study of T cell responses to AZD1222 COVID-19 vaccine. Only in-frame clones appear in the TCRdb table, and some are missing; sequencing was by immunoSEQ multiplex PCR. The sample records around 90,000 clones, 70% to 90% being singletons. The material was peripheral blood, obtained on day 0 of AZD1222 vaccination. These receptors all come from an adult in good health.

This clone was found once. CDR3 sequence: CSVARDRGNYGYTF. In DNA, the CDR3 is TGCAGCGTTGCCCGGGACAGGGGGAACTATGGCTACACCTTC. The rearrangement uses TRBV29-1 and TRBJ1-2; 11 bases agree with TRBD1. The CDR3 is made up of 14 amino acids. V dropped 4 bases and J dropped 2; count of bases not matched to a gene: 3. The V gene's germline CDR1 is SQVTM and CDR2 ANQGSEA.

CDR3 in amino acids: CASRPGHNSGANVLTF. The CDR3 nucleotides are TGTGCCAGCAGACCGGGACATAACTCTGGGGCCAACGTCCTGACTTTC. The V gene is TRBV27, the J gene TRBJ2-6; D is possibly TRBD1 (6 bases). Deletions cut 6 bases from V and 0 bases from J, with 12 bases between. The CDR3 runs to 16 residues. CDR1 is MNHEY, CDR2 SMNVEV, per germline (reference sequence).

This chain connects TRBV20-1 to TRBJ2-5; D remains ambiguous. In germline, CDR1 is DFQATT, CDR2 SNEGSKA (reference sequence). Trimming took off 6 bases at V and 2 bases at J, with 7 bases between the two ends. This CDR3 is built from 11 residues. DNA for the CDR3: TGCAGTGCGTCAGATCAAGAGACCCAGTACTTC. Its translation: CSASDQETQYF.

The gene calls are TRBV5-4 and TRBJ2-5; unclear D gene. The length of the CDR3 is 14 residues. Germline CDR1 SGHNT, CDR2 YYREEE (reference sequence). V was pared by 2 bases and J by 2 bases, with 10 bases between. The CDR3 sequence is CASSFWAGQETQYF. CDR3 sequence (DNA): TGTGCCAGCAGCTTTTGGGCCGGGCAAGAGACCCAGTACTTC.

In this sample, this clone turned up once. V usage is TRBV18 and J usage is TRBJ1-6; weak D call: TRBD1 (6 bases). The CDR3 sequence is 12 residues long. V lost 4 bases, J lost 14 bases, and 12 bases lay in between. The germline V gene encodes CDR1 KGHSH and CDR2 LQKENI. DNA for the CDR3: TGTGCCAGCTCACGTGAGGGGGAGACCCTCCACTTT. Amino acids: CASSREGETLHF. The whole variable domain, remainder taken from reference TRBV18 and TRBJ1-6, is NAGVMQNPRHLVRRRGQEARLRCSPMKGHSHVYWYRQLPEEGLKFMVYLQKENIIDESGMPKERFSAEFPKEGPSILRIQQVVRGDSAAYFCASSREGETLHFGNGTRLTVT.

The chain couples TRBV7-2 to TRBJ1-3; D uncertain. Trimming pared 1 base from V and 8 bases from J, leaving 9 bases between. Germline V gives CDR1 SGHTA, CDR2 FQGNSA. The CDR3 covers 13 residues. The CDR3 DNA reads TGTGCCAGCAGCTTAGAACCTTTGGACACCATATATTTT. It is translated as CASSLEPLDTIYF.

The CDR3 reads CASRSTGGGGNTIYF. The CDR3 DNA reads TGTGCCAGCAGATCGACAGGGGGTGGTGGAAACACCATATATTTT. The chain has TRBV2 and TRBJ1-3; TRBD1 matches 9 bases. This CDR3 spans 15 amino acids. Trimming cost V 6 bases and J 3 bases; bases outside gene matches: 6. Germline CDR1 and CDR2: SNHLY and FYNNEI.

This clone is a singleton in its sample. The rearrangement joins TRBV30 to TRBJ1-4; D may be TRBD1 (5 bases). Trimming took off 7 bases at V and 2 bases at J, with 14 bases between the two ends. CDR3 length equals 14 residues. The germline gives CDR1 GTSNPN, CDR2 SVGIG (reference sequence). DNA for the CDR3: TGTGCCTTTATTGGGGCAGGGACTAATGAAAAACTGTTTTTT. This sequence encodes CAFIGAGTNEKLFF.

This sequence joins TRBV30 and TRBJ1-1; no clear D gene. This CDR3 has 13 amino acids. Trimming stripped 0 bases from V and 4 bases from J, with 9 bases between. Germline CDR1 and CDR2: GTSNPN and SVGIG (reference sequence). CDR3 protein: CAWSVVRPTEAFF. CDR3 DNA: TGTGCCTGGAGTGTAGTAAGGCCCACTGAAGCTTTCTTT.

The rearrangement uses TRBV19 and TRBJ1-5; D not resolved. V was clipped by 4 bases and J by 0 bases, with 10 bases between them. Germline assignment: CDR1 LNHDA and CDR2 SQIVND (reference sequence). The CDR3 runs 15 residues. CDR3 coding DNA: TGTGCCAGTAGTAGCGTAGAGTATAGCAATCAGCCCCAGCATTTT. Its protein is CASSSVEYSNQPQHF.

The chain carries TRBV20-1 and TRBJ1-4, with D unclear. This CDR3 region has 13 residues. Germline V gene lookup returns CDR1 DFQATT and CDR2 SNEGSKA (reference sequence). Between the trimmed V and J ends, which lost 3 bases and 4 bases, there was a span of 9 bases. This CDR3 reads CSASKQSNEKLFF. CDR3 coding DNA: TGCAGTGCTAGTAAACAGAGTAATGAAAAACTGTTTTTT.

The count of this clone is one. The V gene is TRBV11-3, the J gene TRBJ1-1, with TRBD1 matching 8 bases. The CDR3 has 13 residues. CDR1 is SGHNT, CDR2 YENEEA, per germline. The V and J ends lost 3 bases and 8 bases, in that order; junction bases with no gene match: 5. The CDR3 protein is CASSFTGQGEAFF. In DNA form, the CDR3 reads TGTGCCAGCAGCTTTACAGGACAGGGCGAAGCTTTCTTT.

The chain carries TRBV7-2 and TRBJ1-2, with D unresolved. The V end was cut by 0 bases, the J end by 2 bases, with 4 bases between. This CDR3 is 13 amino acids long. The germline V gene has CDR1 SGHTA and CDR2 FQGNSA. CDR3 sequence (DNA): TGTGCCAGCAGCTTAGCAGGGAACTATGGCTACACCTTC. Encoded protein: CASSLAGNYGYTF.

This clone was recorded once. This rearrangement joins TRBV6-4 to TRBJ1-1; D gene ambiguous. The CDR3 consists of 14 residues. Trimming shortened V by 6 bases and J by 1 base, and 12 bases separated the two germline ends. The germline gives CDR1 MRHNA, CDR2 SNTAGT. The CDR3 nucleotides are TGTGCCAGCAGACGGGAGATCGGGAACACTGAAGCTTTCTTT. Translation: CASRREIGNTEAFF.

V gene TRBV27 combines with J gene TRBJ2-3; 10 nucleotides match TRBD2. Germline V gene data show CDR1 as MNHEY and CDR2 as SMNVEV (reference sequence). Unmatched junction bases numbered 6, after V lost 4 bases and J lost 5 bases. The CDR3 contains 15 residues. For the CDR3, the DNA is TGTGCCAGCAGTTCGATGCTAGCGGGAGAAGATACGCAGTATTTT. It translates to CASSSMLAGEDTQYF.

The chain joins TRBV6-2 or TRBV6-3 to TRBJ2-1; 7 bases are shared with TRBD1. The CDR3 runs 14 residues. Germline assignment: CDR1 MNHEY and CDR2 SVGEGT. V lost 6 bases and J lost 4; bases outside the gene matches: 6. The DNA for the CDR3 is TGTGCCAGCAGCCCAGACAGGGCTTACAATGAGCAGTTCTTC. Translation gives CASSPDRAYNEQFF.

This rearrangement joins TRBV19 to TRBJ1-1; D might be TRBD1 (6 bases). With 4 bases removed from V and 6 bases from J, the gap between germline ends came to 12 bases. This CDR3 spans 13 amino acids. Germline V gene sequence: CDR1 LNHDA, CDR2 SQIVND (reference sequence). The CDR3 nucleotides read TGTGCCAGTAGTACGTTCGGACAGCCTGAAGCTTTCTTT. This sequence encodes CASSTFGQPEAFF. Variable domain in full (rest from reference TRBV19 and TRBJ1-1): DGGITQSPKYLFRKEGQNVTLSCEQNLNHDAMYWYRQDPGQGLRLIYYSQIVNDFQKGDIAEGYSVSREKKESFPLTVTSAQKNPTAFYLCASSTFGQPEAFFGQGTRLTVV.

This CDR3 is CASSLTGGSVATNEKLFF. The CDR3, as DNA: TGTGCCAGCAGCTTGACAGGGGGCTCAGTTGCAACTAATGAAAAACTGTTTTTT. The gene calls are TRBV7-9 and TRBJ1-4; 10 positions agree with TRBD1. The junction had 7 bases not matched to a gene; V was cut back by 3 bases and J by 0 bases. Germline V gives CDR1 SEHNR, CDR2 FQNEAQ (reference sequence). CDR3 length equals 18 residues.

The chain links TRBV29-1 to TRBJ2-5; TRBD1 agrees at 8 bases. Trimming removed 6 bases from V and 9 bases from J; junction bases left unmatched: 6. The V gene's germline CDR1 is SQVTM and CDR2 ANQGSEA. This CDR3 has 11 amino acids. The CDR3 is CSVRTGKAQYF. The CDR3, as DNA: TGCAGCGTAAGGACAGGGAAAGCCCAGTACTTC.